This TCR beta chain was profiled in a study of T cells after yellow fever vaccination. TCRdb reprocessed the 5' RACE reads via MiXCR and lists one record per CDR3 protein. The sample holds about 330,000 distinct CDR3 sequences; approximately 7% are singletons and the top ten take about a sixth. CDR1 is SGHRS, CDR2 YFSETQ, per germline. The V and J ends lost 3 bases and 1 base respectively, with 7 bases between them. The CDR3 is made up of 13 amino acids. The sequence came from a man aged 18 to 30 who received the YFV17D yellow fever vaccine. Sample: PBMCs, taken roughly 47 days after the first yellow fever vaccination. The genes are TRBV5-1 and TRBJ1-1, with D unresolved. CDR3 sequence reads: CASSSYGNTEAFF. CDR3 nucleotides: TGCGCCAGCAGCTCATACGGGAACACTGAAGCTTTCTTT.